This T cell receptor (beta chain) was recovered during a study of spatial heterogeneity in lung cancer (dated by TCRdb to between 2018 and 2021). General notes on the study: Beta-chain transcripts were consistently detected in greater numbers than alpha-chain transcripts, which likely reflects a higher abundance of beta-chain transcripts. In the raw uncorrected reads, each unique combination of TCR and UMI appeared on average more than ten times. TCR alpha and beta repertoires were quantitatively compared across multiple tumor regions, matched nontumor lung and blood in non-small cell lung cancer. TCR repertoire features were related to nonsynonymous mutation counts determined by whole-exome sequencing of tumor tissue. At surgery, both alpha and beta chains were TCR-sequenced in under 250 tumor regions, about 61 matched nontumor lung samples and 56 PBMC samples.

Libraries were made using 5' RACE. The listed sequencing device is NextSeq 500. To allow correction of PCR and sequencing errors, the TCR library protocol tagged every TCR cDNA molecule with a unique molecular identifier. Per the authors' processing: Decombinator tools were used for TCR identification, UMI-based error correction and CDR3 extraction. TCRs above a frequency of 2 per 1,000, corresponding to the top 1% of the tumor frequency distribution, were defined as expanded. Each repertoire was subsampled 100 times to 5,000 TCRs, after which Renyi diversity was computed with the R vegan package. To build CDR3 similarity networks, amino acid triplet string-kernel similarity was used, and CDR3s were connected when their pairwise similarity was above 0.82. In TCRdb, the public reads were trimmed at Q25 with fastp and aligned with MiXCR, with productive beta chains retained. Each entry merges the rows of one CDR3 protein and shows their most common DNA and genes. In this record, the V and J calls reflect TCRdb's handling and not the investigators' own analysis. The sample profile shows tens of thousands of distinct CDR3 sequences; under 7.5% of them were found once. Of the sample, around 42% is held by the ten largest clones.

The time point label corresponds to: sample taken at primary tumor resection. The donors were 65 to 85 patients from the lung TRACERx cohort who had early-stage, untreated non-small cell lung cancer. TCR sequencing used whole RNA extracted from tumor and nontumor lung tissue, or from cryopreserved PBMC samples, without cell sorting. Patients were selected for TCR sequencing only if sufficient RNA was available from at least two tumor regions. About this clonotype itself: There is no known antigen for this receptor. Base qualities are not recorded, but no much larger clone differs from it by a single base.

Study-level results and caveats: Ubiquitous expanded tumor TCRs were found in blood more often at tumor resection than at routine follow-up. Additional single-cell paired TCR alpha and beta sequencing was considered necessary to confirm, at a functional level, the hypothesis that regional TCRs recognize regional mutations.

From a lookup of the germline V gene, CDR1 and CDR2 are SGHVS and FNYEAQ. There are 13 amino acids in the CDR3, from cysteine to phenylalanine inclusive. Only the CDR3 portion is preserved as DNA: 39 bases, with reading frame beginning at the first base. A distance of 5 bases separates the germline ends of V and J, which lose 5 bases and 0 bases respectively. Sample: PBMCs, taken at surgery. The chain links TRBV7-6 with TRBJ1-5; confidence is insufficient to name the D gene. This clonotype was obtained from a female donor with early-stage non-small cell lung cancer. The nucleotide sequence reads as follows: TGTGCCAGCAGCCCGGGTAGCAATCAGCCCCAGCATTTT. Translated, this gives CASSPGSNQPQHF. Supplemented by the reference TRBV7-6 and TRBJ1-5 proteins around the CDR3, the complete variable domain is GAGVSQSPRYKVTKRGQDVALRCDPISGHVSLYWYRQALGQGPEFLTYFNYEAQQDKSGLPNDRFSAERPEGSISTLTIQRTEQRDSAMYRCASSPGSNQPQHFGDGTRLSIL.